A selection of T cell receptor beta chains follows, all from one sample in a study of T-cell memory formation after mild COVID-19. A single record per CDR3 protein comes from TCRdb applying MiXCR to the 5' RACE reads. The sample consists of approximately 450,000 distinct CDR3 sequences, about 20% of them appearing once. Material: PBMCs or a T cell subset sorted from them (not recorded which). The origin of the receptors is an adult woman who had mild COVID-19 (a few samples of this study predate the infection). Cell type and time point are not known. Each CDR3 is given with its conserved first and last residue. The D gene is left open where the match is weak. Where a row states a size, it is once, few, many or the class of an expanded clone; other rows omit it.

TRBD2	TRBV15	TRBJ2-7	once	CATSRDRLADPYEQYF	TGTGCCACCAGCAGAGATAGACTAGCGGACCCTTACGAGCAGTACTTC
TRBD2	TRBV4-1	TRBJ2-5	once	CASSPWTSGEETQYF	TGCGCCAGCAGCCCCTGGACTAGCGGGGAAGAGACCCAGTACTTC
.	TRBV29-1	TRBJ2-3	few	CSVASGGATDTQYF	TGCAGCGTTGCTTCCGGCGGGGCCACAGATACGCAGTATTTT
.	TRBV14	TRBJ2-3	.	CASSWGPKSTDTQYF	TGTGCCAGCAGCTGGGGACCGAAAAGCACAGATACGCAGTATTTT
.	TRBV5-1	TRBJ2-1	.	CASSGLFSYNEQFF	TGCGCCAGCTCCGGACTGTTCTCCTACAATGAGCAGTTCTTC
.	TRBV4-1	TRBJ2-4	few	CASSQLSIPKNIQYF	TGCGCCAGCAGCCAGCTATCAATTCCCAAAAACATTCAGTACTTC
TRBD1	TRBV5-6	TRBJ2-2	.	CASSLWDRGNTGELFF	TGTGCCAGCAGCTTGTGGGACAGGGGAAACACCGGGGAGCTGTTTTTT
.	TRBV18	TRBJ2-3	.	CASSKIPGAGDTQYF	TGTGCCAGCTCAAAAATCCCAGGGGCCGGTGATACGCAGTATTTT
.	TRBV7-9	TRBJ2-7	.	CASSPDRHTSYEQYF	TGTGCCAGCAGCCCCGACAGGCACACCTCCTACGAGCAGTACTTC
.	TRBV3-1	TRBJ1-2	few	CASSQVNYGYTF	TGTGCCAGCAGCCAAGTTAACTATGGCTACACCTTC
TRBD2	TRBV4-2	TRBJ2-2	.	CASSQERRLAGGTKGTGELFF	TGTGCCAGCAGCCAAGAGCGGCGACTAGCGGGGGGGACCAAGGGAACCGGGGAGCTGTTTTTT
.	TRBV20-1	TRBJ2-3	.	CSATRGPSTDTQYF	TGCAGTGCTACCAGGGGACCAAGCACAGATACGCAGTATTTT
TRBD1	TRBV7-8	TRBJ2-4	many	CASSLGVPGQGWEAKNIQYF	TGTGCCAGCAGCTTAGGAGTCCCGGGACAGGGTTGGGAAGCCAAAAACATTCAGTACTTC
.	TRBV11-2	TRBJ2-1	.	CASSSDGRPYNEQFF	TGTGCCAGCAGTTCTGATGGGAGGCCCTACAATGAGCAGTTCTTC
.	TRBV7-8	TRBJ2-3	.	CASTVTSHTQYF	TGTGCCAGCACAGTGACTAGTCATACGCAGTATTTT
TRBD1	TRBV5-5	TRBJ2-7	few	CASSPWGQEGDEQYF	TGTGCCAGCAGCCCCTGGGGACAGGAGGGAGACGAGCAGTACTTC
.	TRBV27	TRBJ1-2	.	CASSLGGASYTF	TGTGCCAGCAGCCTCGGGGGTGCGAGCTACACCTTC
.	TRBV30	TRBJ1-2	.	CASMGPAGYTF	TGTGCCTCGATGGGCCCCGCTGGCTACACCTTC
TRBD1	TRBV2	TRBJ2-4	.	CASNTYGQGGSNIQYF	TGTGCCAGCAATACGTACGGACAGGGTGGTTCGAACATTCAGTACTTC
TRBD2	TRBV6-5	TRBJ2-3	.	CASSSTSGGGTDTQYF	TGTGCCAGCAGTTCGACTAGCGGGGGGGGCACAGATACGCAGTATTTT
.	TRBV15	TRBJ2-2	.	CATSRDHTGELFF	TGTGCCACCAGCAGAGACCACACCGGGGAGCTGTTTTTT
.	TRBV2	TRBJ2-2	.	CASTTDGNTGELFF	TGTGCCAGCACCACGGACGGGAACACCGGGGAGCTGTTTTTT
TRBD1	TRBV19	TRBJ2-1	.	CASSARDSSYNEQFF	TGTGCCAGTAGTGCCAGGGACAGCTCCTACAATGAGCAGTTCTTC